Shown below are 13 T cell receptor beta chains from a single sample sequenced in a study of naive and memory T cell subsets. Amplification of ligated cDNA took four PCR rounds with SP2 and nested alpha and beta constant primers. Using its own MiXCR run on the UMI-ligation and nested PCR reads, TCRdb lists one record per CDR3 protein. The sample lists tens of thousands of distinct CDR3 sequences, 9.5% to 12% seen once, with approximately 4.1% in the top ten. Treatment denoted: skin biopsy from PPD injection site in Mantoux-positive individual. The library had UMIs added by 3' ligation of an oligonucleotide to TCR cDNA. Sequencing used skin, obtained from a tuberculin skin test site. The receptor source for this set is an adult in good health.

The chain uses TRBV29-1 and TRBJ1-1; the D is unclear. The V gene lost 3 bases and the J gene lost 6 bases, with 17 bases spanning the gap. CDR1 is SQVTM, CDR2 ANQGSEA, per germline. This CDR3 is 14 amino acids long. CDR3 protein: CSVDWAVGRSEAFF. The CDR3, as DNA: TGCAGCGTTGATTGGGCAGTCGGGAGGTCTGAAGCTTTCTTT. Looking up the rest from reference TRBV29-1 and TRBJ1-1 gives the full variable domain: SAVISQKPSRDICQRGTSLTIQCQVDSQVTMMFWYRQQPGQSLTLIATANQGSEATYESGFVIDKFPISRPNLTFSTLTVSNMSPEDSSIYLCSVDWAVGRSEAFFGQGTRLTVV.

CDR3 loop: CASSQDHGGSAGELFF. In DNA form, the CDR3 reads TGCGCCAGCAGCCAAGATCACGGCGGGAGCGCCGGGGAGCTGTTTTTT. This chain links TRBV4-1 with TRBJ2-2, with TRBD2 identical over 7 bases. The CDR3 has 16 amino acids. The germline V gene encodes CDR1 MGHRA and CDR2 YSYEKL. With 0 bases clipped from V and 6 bases from J, the junction kept 7 bases outside the gene matches.

This clonotype was counted only a few times. V and J are TRBV12-3 or TRBV12-4 and TRBJ2-7, with 11 bases matching TRBD2. The ends lost 3 bases at V and 3 bases at J; junction bases unmatched: 13. This CDR3 is 18 amino acids long. CDR3 amino acids: CASSFSITSGSPLYEQYF. CDR3 bases: TGTGCCAGCAGTTTTTCTATTACTAGCGGGAGTCCCCTCTACGAGCAGTACTTC.

The gene calls are TRBV29-1 and TRBJ1-1, with a weak D call TRBD1 (6 bases). The germline V and J ends were trimmed by 6 bases and 0 bases, with 11 bases remaining between them. Germline CDR1 and CDR2: SQVTM and ANQGSEA. The CDR3 has 13 amino acids. CDR3 protein: CSVSDRLNTEAFF. Written as DNA, the CDR3 is TGCAGCGTCTCGGACAGATTGAACACTGAAGCTTTCTTT.

In this sample, this clonotype turned up many times. The chain uses TRBV20-1 and TRBJ2-7, with a weak D call TRBD1 (6 bases). The germline V and J ends were trimmed by 4 bases and 4 bases, with 8 bases remaining between them. The CDR3 sequence is 11 residues long. Germline V gene data show CDR1 as DFQATT and CDR2 as SNEGSKA (reference sequence). CDR3 residues: CSANRVYEQYF. The DNA for the CDR3 is TGCAGTGCTAACAGGGTGTACGAGCAGTACTTC.

This clonotype was seen many times. This sequence joins TRBV12-3 or TRBV12-4 and TRBJ2-4, with 8 bases lining up with TRBD1. Trimming at V came to 4 bases and at J to 3 bases, leaving 5 bases not matched to a gene. This CDR3 contains 15 residues. Here the CDR3 reads CASSYGQGVKNIQYF. The CDR3 DNA reads as TGTGCCAGCAGTTACGGACAGGGCGTCAAAAACATTCAGTACTTC.

In this sample, this clonotype turned up a few times. The DNA of the CDR3 is TGTGCCAGCAGCTTAGCTGCGGTGGGCACTGAAGCTTTCTTT. This translates into CASSLAAVGTEAFF. V usage is TRBV7-9 and J usage is TRBJ1-1; no clear D. The V end was cut by 0 bases, the J end by 4 bases, with 9 bases between. The CDR3 sequence is 14 residues long. Looked up from germline, CDR1 is SEHNR and CDR2 is FQNEAQ (reference sequence). The full variable domain, rest sourced from reference TRBV7-9 and TRBJ1-1, is DTGVSQNPRHKITKRGQNVTFRCDPISEHNRLYWYRQTLGQGPEFLTYFQNEAQLEKSRLLSDRFSAERPKGSFSTLEIQRTEQGDSAMYLCASSLAAVGTEAFFGQGTRLTVV.

This CDR3 is CASSLQRNTEAFF. CDR3 nucleotide sequence: TGTGCCAGCAGCTTACAGAGAAACACTGAAGCTTTCTTT. The J gene is TRBJ1-1, the V gene TRBV7-3; D gene unclear. This CDR3 spans 13 amino acids. Trimming pared 2 bases from V and 2 bases from J, leaving 6 bases between. CDR1 is SGHTA, CDR2 FQGTGA, per germline.

In its sample, this clonotype was seen many times. J is TRBJ2-1 and V is TRBV29-1; D remains ambiguous. Trimming shortened V by 1 base and J by 4 bases, and 5 bases separated the two germline ends. This CDR3 is 12 amino acids long. In germline, CDR1 is SQVTM, CDR2 ANQGSEA. The CDR3 loop is CSVEARYNEQFF. The DNA for the CDR3 is TGCAGCGTTGAAGCTCGGTACAATGAGCAGTTCTTC.

This clonotype was counted many times. The chain employs TRBV6-1 and TRBJ1-1; D is ambiguous. The CDR3 totals 12 residues. The germline CDR1 and CDR2 sequences are MNHNS and SASEGT. Between the trimmed V and J ends, which lost 3 bases and 5 bases, there was a span of 7 bases. The CDR3 protein is CASSERTTEAFF. CDR3 DNA: TGTGCCAGCAGTGAGAGGACGACTGAAGCTTTCTTT.

The genes are TRBV5-1 and TRBJ1-1, with D uncertain. This CDR3 is built from 14 residues. Germline V gene data show CDR1 as SGHRS and CDR2 as YFSETQ. V was shortened by 0 bases and J by 1 base, with 7 bases between the two germline ends. The CDR3 sequence: CASSLDRQNTEAFF. In nucleotides, the CDR3 is TGCGCCAGCAGCTTGGACAGACAGAACACTGAAGCTTTCTTT.

This clonotype is labeled as medium-sized. The J gene is TRBJ2-1, the V gene TRBV29-1, with 8 bases matching TRBD2. V was clipped by 3 bases and J by 1 base; unmatched bases: 5. Germline V gene lookup returns CDR1 SQVTM and CDR2 ANQGSEA. The CDR3 contains 15 residues. CDR3 residues: CSVDSSGRSYNEQFF. CDR3 sequence (DNA): TGCAGCGTTGACTCTAGCGGGCGGTCCTACAATGAGCAGTTCTTC.

This clonotype was seen many times. The chain's CDR3 is CASSPDRGLGQPQHF. In DNA form, the CDR3 reads TGTGCCAGTAGTCCGGACAGGGGACTAGGGCAGCCCCAGCATTTT. The V and J genes are TRBV19 and TRBJ1-5; 9 nucleotides agree with TRBD1. The ends lost 5 bases at V and 7 bases at J; junction bases unmatched: 9. CDR1 and CDR2 (germline): LNHDA, SQIVND (reference sequence). The CDR3 spans 15 residues. Using reference TRBV19 and TRBJ1-5 for the parts outside the CDR3, the full variable domain is DGGITQSPKYLFRKEGQNVTLSCEQNLNHDAMYWYRQDPGQGLRLIYYSQIVNDFQKGDIAEGYSVSREKKESFPLTVTSAQKNPTAFYLCASSPDRGLGQPQHFGDGTRLSIL.